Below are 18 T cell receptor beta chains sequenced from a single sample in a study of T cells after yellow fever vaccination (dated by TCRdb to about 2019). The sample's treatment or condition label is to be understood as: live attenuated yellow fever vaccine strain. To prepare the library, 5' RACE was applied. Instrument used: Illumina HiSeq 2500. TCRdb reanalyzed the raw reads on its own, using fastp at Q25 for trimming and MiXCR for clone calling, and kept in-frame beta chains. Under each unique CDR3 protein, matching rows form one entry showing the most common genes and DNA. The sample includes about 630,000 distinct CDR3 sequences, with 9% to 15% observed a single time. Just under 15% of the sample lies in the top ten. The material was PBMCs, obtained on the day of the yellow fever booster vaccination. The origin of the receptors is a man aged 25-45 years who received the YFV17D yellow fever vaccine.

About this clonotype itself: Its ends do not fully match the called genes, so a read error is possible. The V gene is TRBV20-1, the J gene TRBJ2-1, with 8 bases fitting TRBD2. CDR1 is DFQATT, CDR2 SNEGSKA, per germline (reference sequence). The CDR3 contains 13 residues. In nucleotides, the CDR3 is TGCAGTGCTCGAGATGGCCGGGGGACTAGACTGTTCTTC. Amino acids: CSARDGRGTRLFF.

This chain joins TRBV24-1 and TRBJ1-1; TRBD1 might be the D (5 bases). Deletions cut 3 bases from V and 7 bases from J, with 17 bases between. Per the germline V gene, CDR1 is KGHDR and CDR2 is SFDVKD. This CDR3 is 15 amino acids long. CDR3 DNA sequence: TGTGCCACCAGTGATGGCGGGCGGGGGTACGGTGAAGCTTTCTTT. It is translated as CATSDGGRGYGEAFF.

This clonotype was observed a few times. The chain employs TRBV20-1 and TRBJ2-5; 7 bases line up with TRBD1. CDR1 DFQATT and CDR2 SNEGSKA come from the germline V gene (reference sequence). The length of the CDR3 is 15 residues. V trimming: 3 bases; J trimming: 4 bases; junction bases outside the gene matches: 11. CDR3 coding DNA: TGCAGTGCTAGCGCCCCCCAGGGGGTTGGAGAGACCCAGTACTTC. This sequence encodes CSASAPQGVGETQYF.

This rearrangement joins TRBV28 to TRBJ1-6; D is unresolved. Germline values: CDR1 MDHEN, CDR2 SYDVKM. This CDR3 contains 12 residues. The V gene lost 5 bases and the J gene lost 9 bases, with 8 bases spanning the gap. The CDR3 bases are TGTGCCAGCAGTCGGACGCGTTCACCCCTCCACTTT. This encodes CASSRTRSPLHF.

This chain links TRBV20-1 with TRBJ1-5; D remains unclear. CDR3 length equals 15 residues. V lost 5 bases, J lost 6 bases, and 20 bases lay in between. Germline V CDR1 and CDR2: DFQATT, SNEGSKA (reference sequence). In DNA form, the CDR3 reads TGCAGTGCTGAGCCGAAGGTTCTTGGCAGTCAGCCCCAGCATTTT. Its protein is CSAEPKVLGSQPQHF.

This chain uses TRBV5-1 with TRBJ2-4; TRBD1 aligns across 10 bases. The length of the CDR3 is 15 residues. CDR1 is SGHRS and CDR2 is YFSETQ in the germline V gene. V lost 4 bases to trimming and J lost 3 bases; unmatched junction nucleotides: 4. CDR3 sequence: CASSRDRGVKNIQYF. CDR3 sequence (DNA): TGCGCCAGCAGCCGGGACAGGGGCGTCAAAAACATTCAGTACTTC.

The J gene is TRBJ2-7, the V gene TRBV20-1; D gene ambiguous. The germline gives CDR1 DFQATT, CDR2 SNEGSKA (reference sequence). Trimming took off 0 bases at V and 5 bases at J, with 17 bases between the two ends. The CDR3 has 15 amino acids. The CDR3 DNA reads TGCAGTGCTAGAGATTGTCCAGACGGGTTCCACGAGCAGTACTTC. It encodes CSARDCPDGFHEQYF.

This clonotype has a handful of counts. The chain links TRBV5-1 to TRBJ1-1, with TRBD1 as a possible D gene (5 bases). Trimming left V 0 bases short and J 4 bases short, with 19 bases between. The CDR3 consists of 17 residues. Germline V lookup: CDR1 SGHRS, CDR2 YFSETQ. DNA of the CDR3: TGCGCCAGCAGCTTGGAAGGGGACCGCGGGGGAGGCACTGAAGCTTTCTTT. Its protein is CASSLEGDRGGGTEAFF.

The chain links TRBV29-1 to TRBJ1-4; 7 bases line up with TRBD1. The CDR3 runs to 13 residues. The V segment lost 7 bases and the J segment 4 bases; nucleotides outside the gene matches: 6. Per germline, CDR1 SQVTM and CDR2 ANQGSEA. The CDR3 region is CSALRDSNEKLFF. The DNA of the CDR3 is TGCAGCGCCCTCCGGGACAGTAATGAAAAACTGTTTTTT.

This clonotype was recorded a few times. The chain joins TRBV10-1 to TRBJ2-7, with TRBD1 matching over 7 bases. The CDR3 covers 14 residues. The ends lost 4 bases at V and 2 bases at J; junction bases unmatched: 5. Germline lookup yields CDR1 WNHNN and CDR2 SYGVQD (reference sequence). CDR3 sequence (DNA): TGCGCCAGCAGTGCATCAGGGGGAACCTACGAGCAGTACTTC. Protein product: CASSASGGTYEQYF.

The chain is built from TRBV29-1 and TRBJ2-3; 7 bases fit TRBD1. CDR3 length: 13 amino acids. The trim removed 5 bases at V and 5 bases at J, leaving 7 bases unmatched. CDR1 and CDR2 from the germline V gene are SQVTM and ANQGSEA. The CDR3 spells CSVTTGERDTQYF. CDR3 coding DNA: TGCAGCGTTACCACAGGGGAGCGAGATACGCAGTATTTT.

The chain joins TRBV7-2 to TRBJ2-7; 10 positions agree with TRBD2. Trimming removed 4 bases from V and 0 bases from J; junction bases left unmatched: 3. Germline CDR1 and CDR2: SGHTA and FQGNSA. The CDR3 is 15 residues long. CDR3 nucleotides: TGTGCCAGCAGCTCACTAGCGGGGAGCTCCTACGAGCAGTACTTC. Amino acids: CASSSLAGSSYEQYF.

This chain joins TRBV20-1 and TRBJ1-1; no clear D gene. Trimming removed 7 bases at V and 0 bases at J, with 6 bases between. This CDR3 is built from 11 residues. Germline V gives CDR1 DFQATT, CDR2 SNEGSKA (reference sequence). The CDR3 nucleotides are TGCAGTGGGTGGGTGAACACTGAAGCTTTCTTT. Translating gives CSGWVNTEAFF.

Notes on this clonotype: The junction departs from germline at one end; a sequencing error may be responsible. The CDR3 DNA is TGTGCCAGCAGCCTCGGGGGCGGACTAGCATCAGAAACGCAGTATTTT. It translates to CASSLGGGLASETQYF. This rearrangement joins TRBV11-2 to TRBJ2-3; TRBD2 aligns across 8 bases. Looked up from germline, CDR1 is SGHAT and CDR2 is FQNNGV. The CDR3 is made up of 16 amino acids.

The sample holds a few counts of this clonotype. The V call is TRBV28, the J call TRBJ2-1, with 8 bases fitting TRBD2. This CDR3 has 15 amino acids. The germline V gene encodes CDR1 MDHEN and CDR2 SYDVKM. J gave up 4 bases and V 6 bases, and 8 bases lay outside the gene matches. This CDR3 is CASSLSGSVYNEQFF. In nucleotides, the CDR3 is TGTGCCAGCAGCTTGAGCGGGAGTGTATACAATGAGCAGTTCTTC. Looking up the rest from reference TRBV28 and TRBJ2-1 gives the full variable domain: DVKVTQSSRYLVKRTGEKVFLECVQDMDHENMFWYRQDPGLGLRLIYFSYDVKMKEKGDIPEGYSVSREKKERFSLILESASTNQTSMYLCASSLSGSVYNEQFFGPGTRLTVL.

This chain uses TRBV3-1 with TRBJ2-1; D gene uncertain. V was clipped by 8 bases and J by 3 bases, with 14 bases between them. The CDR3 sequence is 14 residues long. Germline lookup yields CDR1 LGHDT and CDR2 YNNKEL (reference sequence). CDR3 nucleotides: TGTGCCAGCGGGGTTGGTAGTATCTACAATGAGCAGTTCTTC. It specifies CASGVGSIYNEQFF.

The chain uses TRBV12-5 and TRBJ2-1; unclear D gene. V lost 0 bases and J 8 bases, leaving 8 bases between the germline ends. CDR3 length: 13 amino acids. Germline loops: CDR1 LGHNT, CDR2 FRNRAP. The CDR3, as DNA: TGTGCTAGTGGTTTGGTACCCGGAGATGAGCAGTTCTTC. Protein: CASGLVPGDEQFF.

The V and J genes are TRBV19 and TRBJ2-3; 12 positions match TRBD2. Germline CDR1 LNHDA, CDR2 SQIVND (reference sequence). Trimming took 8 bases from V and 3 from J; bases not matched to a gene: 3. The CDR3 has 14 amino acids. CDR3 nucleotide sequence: TGTGCCAGTGGTGGGACTAGCGGGACAGATACGCAGTATTTT. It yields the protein CASGGTSGTDTQYF.